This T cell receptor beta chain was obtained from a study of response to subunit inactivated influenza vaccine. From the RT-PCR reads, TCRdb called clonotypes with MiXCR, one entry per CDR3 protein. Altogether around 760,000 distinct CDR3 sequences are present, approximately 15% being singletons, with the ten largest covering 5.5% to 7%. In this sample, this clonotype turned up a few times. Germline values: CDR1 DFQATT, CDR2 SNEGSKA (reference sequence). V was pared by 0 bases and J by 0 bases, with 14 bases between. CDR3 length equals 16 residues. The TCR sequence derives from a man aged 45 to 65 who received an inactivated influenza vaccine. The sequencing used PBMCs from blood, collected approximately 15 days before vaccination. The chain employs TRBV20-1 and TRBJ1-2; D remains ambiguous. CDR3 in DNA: TGCAGTGCTAGAGATTACAGTCTATATTCTAACTATGGCTACACCTTC. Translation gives CSARDYSLYSNYGYTF.